This passage covers 23 T cell receptor beta chains from one sample sequenced in a study of blood T cells in healthy people across ages. A second PCR of about 6 to 12 cycles used a sample-barcoded 5' primer and a J-beta primer mix. Via MiXCR, TCRdb re-called the 5' RACE reads, giving one row per CDR3 protein. The table shows about 750,000 distinct CDR3 sequences, with about 55% occurring only once. Sequences were obtained from blood. Source of these receptors: an elderly man in good health.

V is TRBV6-5 and J is TRBJ2-5; 10 bases are a match to TRBD1. The J call is in doubt because the DNA end fits TRBJ2-7 better. CDR1 MNHEY and CDR2 SVGAGI come from the germline V gene. The CDR3 runs 16 residues. The CDR3 DNA reads TGTGCCAGCAGCTTATCCGGGACAGGGGTTCGAAGCGAGCAGTACTTC. Translating gives CASSLSGTGVRSEQYF.

This chain connects TRBV9 to TRBJ2-7; possibly TRBD1 for D (6 bases). The DNA end lines up better with TRBJ2-5; the J call may be wrong. Germline V gives CDR1 SGDLS, CDR2 YYNGEE. This CDR3 contains 15 residues. This CDR3 reads CASSVEVRGGVTQYF. DNA of the CDR3: TGTGCCAGCAGCGTAGAGGTCCGAGGGGGAGTGACCCAGTACTTC.

V and J are TRBV20-1 and TRBJ2-1; D gene unclear. Germline V gene sequence: CDR1 DFQATT, CDR2 SNEGSKA (reference sequence). Trimming took off 3 bases at V and 7 bases at J, with 7 bases between the two ends. This CDR3 is 11 amino acids long. This chain's CDR3 is CSARFQNEQFF. The DNA of the CDR3 is TGCAGTGCTAGGTTCCAAAATGAGCAGTTCTTC.

This clonotype was observed a handful of times. V usage is TRBV5-5 and J usage is TRBJ2-3; a possible D gene is TRBD2 (5 bases). Trimming left V 1 base short and J 2 bases short, with 11 bases between. This CDR3 has 15 residues. The germline V gene encodes CDR1 SGHKS and CDR2 YYEKEE (reference sequence). CDR3 region: CASSLFGMDTDTQYF. CDR3 DNA sequence: TGTGCCAGCAGCTTGTTCGGGATGGACACAGATACGCAGTATTTT. The entire variable domain, with the rest obtained from reference TRBV5-5 and TRBJ2-3, is as follows: DAGVTQSPTHLIKTRGQQVTLRCSPISGHKSVSWYQQVLGQGPQFIFQYYEKEERGRGNFPDRFSARQFPNYSSELNVNALLLGDSALYLCASSLFGMDTDTQYFGPGTRLTVL.

This chain uses TRBV10-3 with TRBJ1-5, with D perhaps TRBD1 (6 bases). The CDR3 runs 16 residues. Germline V gene data show CDR1 as ENHRY and CDR2 as SYGVKD. V was trimmed by 0 bases and J by 1 base, leaving 10 bases between them. The CDR3: CAISESGTGSNQPQHF. The CDR3 DNA follows: TGTGCCATCAGTGAGTCCGGAACAGGGAGCAATCAGCCCCAGCATTTT.

The rearrangement uses TRBV12-3 or TRBV12-4 and TRBJ2-1; the match to TRBD1 covers 9 bases. The CDR3 runs to 15 residues. J lost 3 bases, V lost 3 bases, and 3 bases had no gene match. The CDR3 spells CASSFYRGLYNEQFF. The CDR3 DNA reads TGTGCCAGCAGTTTCTACAGGGGGCTCTACAATGAGCAGTTCTTC.

A word on this clonotype: One end of the junction varies from germline; a read error may be responsible. V usage is TRBV30 and J usage is TRBJ1-4; TRBD1 agrees at 7 bases. CDR1 is GTSNPN and CDR2 is SVGIG in the germline V gene (reference sequence). CDR3 length: 12 residues. This chain's CDR3 is CAGRQGREKLFF. CDR3 bases: TGTGCCGGGAGACAGGGACGGGAAAAACTGTTTTTT.

J is TRBJ2-5 and V is TRBV20-1, with D possibly TRBD2 on 6 matching bases. V was clipped by 2 bases and J by 1 base, with 11 bases between them. There are 14 residues in the CDR3. Per the germline V gene, CDR1 is DFQATT and CDR2 is SNEGSKA (reference sequence). CDR3 nucleotides: TGCAGTGCTAGAAGGTTGGGGGGCCAAGAGACCCAGTACTTC. This translates into CSARRLGGQETQYF.

The chain employs TRBV10-3 and TRBJ2-1; the match to TRBD2 covers 7 bases. The CDR3 has 17 residues. The junction had 14 bases not matched to a gene; V was cut back by 2 bases and J by 7 bases. Germline values: CDR1 ENHRY, CDR2 SYGVKD. The chain's CDR3 is CAISEPGGGRAWNEQFF. As DNA, the CDR3 is TGTGCCATCAGTGAGCCCGGAGGAGGGAGGGCATGGAATGAGCAGTTCTTC.

This chain connects TRBV5-1 to TRBJ1-1; D is possibly TRBD1 (6 bases). The CDR3 runs to 13 residues. The germline gives CDR1 SGHRS, CDR2 YFSETQ. With 6 bases removed from V and 1 base from J, the gap between germline ends came to 10 bases. CDR3 region: CASTEGQNTEAFF. For the CDR3, the DNA is TGCGCCAGCACCGAGGGACAGAACACTGAAGCTTTCTTT.

The chain links TRBV20-1 to TRBJ2-3; 10 nucleotides agree with TRBD2. Germline V gives CDR1 DFQATT, CDR2 SNEGSKA (reference sequence). V lost 0 bases and J lost 14; bases outside the gene matches: 14. This CDR3 spans 15 amino acids. This chain's CDR3 is CSARDRLAGARYAYF. CDR3 nucleotide sequence: TGCAGTGCTAGAGATCGGCTAGCGGGAGCCAGATACGCGTATTTT.

The genes are TRBV7-6 and TRBJ2-3; TRBD1 aligns across 8 bases. The V gene end was trimmed by 1 base and the J gene end by 14 bases; junction bases not matched to a gene: 14. In germline, CDR1 is SGHVS, CDR2 FNYEAQ. The CDR3 loop spans 15 amino acids. The CDR3 DNA sequence: TGTGCCAGCAGCTTAGTACAGGGGGGTCACAGATACGCGTATTTT. It specifies CASSLVQGGHRYAYF.

In regard to this clonotype: Germline is not matched at one junction end, which may reflect a read error. This chain uses TRBV7-2 with TRBJ2-5; D might be TRBD2 (5 bases). The J call is uncertain, as TRBJ2-7 better fits the DNA end. Germline CDR1 reads SGHTA; CDR2 reads FQGNSA. This CDR3 has 13 amino acids. CDR3 nucleotides: TGTGCCAGCAGCGTAGCGTTCGTGGACGAGCAGTACTTC. Translation: CASSVAFVDEQYF.

V is TRBV28 and J is TRBJ1-2; no reliable D call. Germline V gene sequence: CDR1 MDHEN, CDR2 SYDVKM. Trimming cost V 8 bases and J 2 bases, with 12 bases left between them. This CDR3 is built from 13 residues. The CDR3 is CASFREANYGYTF. In DNA form, the CDR3 reads TGTGCCAGCTTTAGGGAGGCAAACTATGGCTACACCTTC.

CDR3 loop: CASSYPTSGSTDTQYF. CDR3 DNA: TGTGCCAGCAGTTACCCCACTAGCGGGTCCACAGATACGCAGTATTTT. V is TRBV6-6 and J is TRBJ2-3, with 9 positions matching TRBD2. V gave up 2 bases and J gave up 2 bases; unmatched junction bases: 5. Germline CDR1 reads MNHNY; CDR2 reads SVGAGI (reference sequence). This CDR3 has 16 residues.

J is TRBJ2-5 and V is TRBV29-1; the D is unclear. Germline V gives CDR1 SQVTM, CDR2 ANQGSEA. This CDR3 region has 12 residues. Trimming cost V 5 bases and J 3 bases, with 10 bases left between them. Written as DNA, the CDR3 is TGCAGCGTTTGGCGGCTAAAAGAGACCCAGTACTTC. Amino acids: CSVWRLKETQYF.

This chain connects TRBV29-1 to TRBJ2-5; no reliable D call. The last part of the DNA fits TRBJ2-7 better; the J call may be wrong. The length of the CDR3 is 12 residues. CDR1 and CDR2 (germline): SQVTM, ANQGSEA. The CDR3 DNA follows: TGCAGCGCCCTTAGCAGAACGGCCGAGCAGTACTTC. Translating it yields CSALSRTAEQYF.

The chain links TRBV9 to TRBJ2-4; no reliable D call. Trimming pared 1 base from V and 3 bases from J, leaving 23 bases between. Germline CDR1 is SGDLS and CDR2 is YYNGEE. The CDR3 extends over 19 amino acids. Written as DNA, the CDR3 is TGTGCCAGCAGCGTAACGTCCTGGAGCCCCTCCCTTGTCAAAAACATTCAGTACTTC. The encoded protein is CASSVTSWSPSLVKNIQYF.

Details on this clonotype: The germline gene is not matched at one end of the junction; a read error may be the cause. The chain carries TRBV7-2 and TRBJ2-7; 10 bases match TRBD2. CDR1 SGHTA and CDR2 FQGNSA come from the germline V gene. There are 16 residues in the CDR3. CDR3 sequence: CASSLGLAGVGYERYF. In nucleotides, the CDR3 is TGTGCCAGCAGCTTAGGCCTAGCGGGAGTAGGGTACGAGCGGTACTTC.

The V call is TRBV12-3 or TRBV12-4, the J call TRBJ2-3; D assignment may be TRBD1 or TRBD2 (6 bases each). Trimming took 6 bases from V and 1 from J, leaving 11 bases between them. The CDR3 length is 14 residues. In nucleotides, the CDR3 is TGTGCCAGCAGCAAAAGGGGGGGCACAGATACGCAGTATTTT. Translating it yields CASSKRGGTDTQYF.

This clonotype was seen only a few times. V gene TRBV20-1 combines with J gene TRBJ2-7; D perhaps matches TRBD2 (6 bases). The CDR3 length is 13 residues. V lost 5 bases and J 2 bases, leaving 13 bases between the germline ends. Germline CDR1 is DFQATT and CDR2 is SNEGSKA (reference sequence). CDR3 loop: CSAGGSYTYEQYF. The CDR3 DNA sequence: TGCAGTGCTGGGGGGAGCTATACCTACGAGCAGTACTTC.

This clonotype was seen a handful of times. The chain uses TRBV12-3 or TRBV12-4 and TRBJ2-7; no firm D call. This CDR3 spans 14 amino acids. The germline V and J ends were trimmed by 5 bases and 3 bases, with 14 bases remaining between them. The CDR3 sequence: CASSLDGAGYEQYF. The CDR3 DNA is TGTGCCAGCAGTCTGGACGGTGCCGGCTACGAGCAGTACTTC.

This chain joins TRBV7-2 and TRBJ2-1, with D perhaps matching TRBD2 (7 bases). The ends were cut back, 6 bases at V and 9 bases at J, with 15 bases in the middle. This CDR3 contains 13 residues. The germline V gene has CDR1 SGHTA and CDR2 FQGNSA. The CDR3 coding sequence is TGTGCCAGCAGTGTAGGGGGGGCGGCTGAGCAGTTCTTC. This codes for CASSVGGAAEQFF.